Each of the 29 T cell receptor beta chains below was sequenced from the same sample in a study of shared clonotypes between healthy human individuals. Naive CD8 cells lacked CD45RO, underwent positive selection for CCR7 and left out terminally differentiated effector memory CD45RA+ cells. Repertoires were generated with immunoSEQ multiplex PCR, while TCRdb's copy carries only in-frame clones and drops some. The table includes around 2,000,000 clones, around 96% detected once. What was sequenced was naive CD8+ T cells sorted from blood. Source of these receptors: a man aged 18 to 30 in good health.

With respect to this clone: Other DNA sequences within the sample encode an identical CDR3. This chain connects TRBV10-2 to TRBJ2-5, with a weak D call TRBD1 (6 bases). The germline V and J ends were trimmed by 1 base and 5 bases, with 8 bases remaining between them. CDR1 is WSHSY and CDR2 is SAAADI in the germline V gene. The CDR3 is 13 amino acids. The CDR3 is CASSEYRVETQYF. The CDR3 DNA follows: TGCGCCAGCAGTGAGTACAGGGTGGAGACCCAGTACTTC.

The chain couples TRBV13 to TRBJ2-5; possibly TRBD1 for D (6 bases). Per germline, CDR1 PRHDT and CDR2 FYEKMQ (reference sequence). V was pared by 4 bases and J by 2 bases, with 11 bases between. The CDR3 extends over 14 amino acids. CDR3 sequence: CASSYRQVQETQYF. Here the CDR3 DNA reads TGTGCCAGCAGCTATCGACAGGTTCAAGAGACCCAGTACTTC.

The gene calls are TRBV4-3 and TRBJ2-2; possibly TRBD1 or TRBD2 for D (7 bases each). Germline V gene lookup returns CDR1 LGHNA and CDR2 YSLEER. The CDR3 spans 20 residues. V was clipped by 0 bases and J by 3 bases, with 23 bases between them. CDR3 loop: CASSQEPPSGGRADTGELFF. The CDR3 DNA follows: TGCGCCAGCAGCCAAGAGCCCCCGTCAGGGGGGAGGGCCGACACCGGGGAGCTGTTTTTT.

The J gene is TRBJ2-2, the V gene TRBV29-1, with D unclear. This CDR3 contains 13 residues. V was clipped by 3 bases and J by 1 base, with 6 bases between them. Germline V gene data show CDR1 as SQVTM and CDR2 as ANQGSEA. CDR3 amino acids: CSVDGQNTGELFF. The CDR3 DNA follows: TGCAGCGTTGATGGTCAGAACACCGGGGAGCTGTTTTTT.

This sequence joins TRBV15 and TRBJ2-2; D is unresolved. Germline CDR1 is LNHNV and CDR2 is YYDKDF (reference sequence). CDR3 length equals 14 residues. V gave up 0 bases and J gave up 0 bases, with 2 bases separating them. CDR3 sequence: CATSRDPNTGELFF. CDR3 DNA sequence: TGTGCCACCAGCAGAGATCCGAACACCGGGGAGCTGTTTTTT.

J is TRBJ1-1 and V is TRBV6-5; a possible D gene is TRBD1 (6 bases). Trimming left V 0 bases short and J 4 bases short, with 9 bases between. The CDR3 consists of 14 residues. The germline CDR1 and CDR2 sequences are MNHEY and SVGAGI. The CDR3: CASSYSGGITEAFF. CDR3 sequence (DNA): TGTGCCAGCAGTTACTCGGGGGGCATCACTGAAGCTTTCTTT.

CDR3 region: CASSQLQDQPQHF. Written as DNA, the CDR3 is TGCGCCAGCAGCCAGCTACAGGATCAGCCCCAGCATTTT. This rearrangement joins TRBV4-1 to TRBJ1-5; D is possibly TRBD1 (5 bases). The CDR3 sequence is 13 residues long. Germline loops: CDR1 MGHRA, CDR2 YSYEKL. V lost 3 bases, J lost 5 bases, and 8 bases lay in between.

This clone was recorded once. This chain uses TRBV6-5 with TRBJ1-6, with 8 bases that match TRBD1. Losses at the gene ends were 4 bases for V and 10 bases for J; bases not matched to a gene: 6. The CDR3 runs 14 residues. Germline lookup yields CDR1 MNHEY and CDR2 SVGAGI. The CDR3 protein is CASSSGGAGSPLHF. For the CDR3, the DNA is TGTGCCAGCAGTTCAGGGGGCGCAGGATCACCCCTCCACTTT.

Concerning this clone itself: Other DNA sequences in the sample encode the same CDR3. The chain links TRBV7-9 to TRBJ2-1; tentative D call: TRBD2 (7 bases). The ends were cut back, 5 bases at V and 2 bases at J, with 13 bases in the middle. Germline-derived CDR1 and CDR2 are SEHNR and FQNEAQ (reference sequence). This CDR3 has 15 residues. The CDR3 reads CASSPLGGPYNEQFF. DNA of the CDR3: TGTGCCAGCAGCCCCTTGGGGGGGCCCTACAATGAGCAGTTCTTC.

The V and J genes are TRBV9 and TRBJ1-2; no firm D call. This CDR3 is built from 12 residues. Looked up from germline, CDR1 is SGDLS and CDR2 is YYNGEE. Trimming removed 3 bases from V and 4 bases from J, with 7 bases in between. The CDR3 region is CASSGGFYGYTF. DNA of the CDR3: TGTGCCAGCAGCGGCGGATTCTATGGCTACACCTTC.

The rearrangement joins TRBV19 to TRBJ2-3, with a tentative D call TRBD1 (6 bases). Trimming pared 3 bases from V and 1 base from J, leaving 11 bases between. Germline assignment: CDR1 LNHDA and CDR2 SQIVND (reference sequence). This CDR3 contains 15 residues. Here the CDR3 DNA reads TGTGCCAGTAGTATCACAGGGATAGGCACAGATACGCAGTATTTT. It encodes CASSITGIGTDTQYF.

This chain joins TRBV5-4 and TRBJ2-3; D not resolved. The CDR3 is made up of 11 amino acids. Germline V gene sequence: CDR1 SGHNT, CDR2 YYREEE (reference sequence). Trimming took off 4 bases at V and 5 bases at J, with 5 bases between the two ends. DNA for the CDR3: TGTGCCAGCAGCGGTGGAGATACGCAGTATTTT. It specifies CASSGGDTQYF. Based on the CDR3 plus reference TRBV5-4 and TRBJ2-3, the full variable domain is ETGVTQSPTHLIKTRGQQVTLRCSSQSGHNTVSWYQQALGQGPQFIFQYYREEENGRGNFPPRFSGLQFPNYSSELNVNALELDDSALYLCASSGGDTQYFGPGTRLTVL.

The chain combines TRBV27 with TRBJ2-7; D is unclear. The ends were cut back, 4 bases at V and 2 bases at J, with 18 bases in the middle. The CDR3 has 16 amino acids. Germline V gene data show CDR1 as MNHEY and CDR2 as SMNVEV (reference sequence). The CDR3 reads CASSSMGTLHPYEQYF. Here the CDR3 DNA reads TGTGCCAGCAGTTCCATGGGCACCCTCCATCCCTACGAGCAGTACTTC.

J is TRBJ1-2 and V is TRBV7-9; TRBD1 matches at 8 bases. The CDR3 covers 13 residues. Per germline, CDR1 SEHNR and CDR2 FQNEAQ (reference sequence). Trimming took 10 bases from V and 3 from J; bases not matched to a gene: 7. CDR3 nucleotide sequence: TGTGCCACCACTGGACAGGGCGACTATGGCTACACCTTC. Its protein is CATTGQGDYGYTF.

A word on this clone: Distinct nucleotide sequences in the sample also encode this CDR3. The chain uses TRBV9 and TRBJ2-1; 9 positions match TRBD2. This CDR3 contains 15 residues. The V and J ends lost 0 bases and 5 bases, in that order; junction bases with no gene match: 3. Germline assignment: CDR1 SGDLS and CDR2 YYNGEE. CDR3 amino acids: CASSVGGGANNEQFF. DNA for the CDR3: TGTGCCAGCAGCGTAGGCGGGGGGGCGAACAATGAGCAGTTCTTC.

The chain couples TRBV6-5 to TRBJ2-1; D call uncertain. This CDR3 is 15 amino acids long. Germline V CDR1 and CDR2: MNHEY, SVGAGI. Trimming took 4 bases from V and 2 from J, leaving 12 bases between them. CDR3 region: CASSFTGSAYNEQFF. CDR3 nucleotides: TGTGCCAGCAGTTTTACCGGTTCTGCCTACAATGAGCAGTTCTTC.

This chain links TRBV30 with TRBJ1-3, with D tentatively TRBD1 (6 bases). The length of the CDR3 is 15 residues. V was cut by 0 bases and J by 3 bases, with 12 bases left in between. CDR1 is GTSNPN and CDR2 is SVGIG in the germline V gene (reference sequence). The chain's CDR3 is CAWSVREGHGNTIYF. CDR3 bases: TGTGCCTGGAGTGTACGTGAGGGACATGGAAACACCATATATTTT.

This rearrangement joins TRBV9 to TRBJ2-3, with no clear D. Trimming left V 3 bases short and J 7 bases short, with 9 bases between. The CDR3 length is 12 residues. The germline CDR1 and CDR2 sequences are SGDLS and YYNGEE. CDR3 sequence reads: CASSGSINTQYF. CDR3 DNA sequence: TGTGCCAGCAGCGGAAGCATCAATACGCAGTATTTT.

In its sample, this clone was seen once. J is TRBJ1-4 and V is TRBV5-1, with a possible D match to TRBD1 (5 bases). The V and J ends lost 2 bases and 8 bases respectively, with 7 bases between them. The germline CDR1 and CDR2 sequences are SGHRS and YFSETQ. CDR3 size: 12 residues. This chain's CDR3 is CASSLTGEKLFF. In DNA form, the CDR3 reads TGCGCCAGCAGCTTAACAGGCGAAAAACTGTTTTTT. The full variable domain, in which reference TRBV5-1 and TRBJ1-4 provide the parts outside the CDR3, is KAGVTQTPRYLIKTRGQQVTLSCSPISGHRSVSWYQQTPGQGLQFLFEYFSETQRNKGNFPGRFSGRQFSNSRSEMNVSTLELGDSALYLCASSLTGEKLFFGSGTQLSVL.

The chain uses TRBV7-9 and TRBJ2-1; 13 bases map to TRBD2. V lost 5 bases to trimming and J lost 7 bases; unmatched junction nucleotides: 5. From germline, CDR1 is SEHNR and CDR2 FQNEAQ (reference sequence). This CDR3 has 15 amino acids. Here the CDR3 reads CASSVLAGGRNEQFF. CDR3 DNA: TGTGCCAGCAGCGTACTAGCGGGAGGGCGGAATGAGCAGTTCTTC.

The rearrangement links TRBV11-2 to TRBJ2-7; possible D gene TRBD2, 5 bases. Germline values: CDR1 SGHAT, CDR2 FQNNGV. With 5 bases removed from V and 3 bases from J, the gap between germline ends came to 14 bases. The CDR3 has 14 amino acids. The CDR3 is CASSPLTGNYEQYF. CDR3 coding DNA: TGTGCCAGCAGCCCACTTACGGGAAACTACGAGCAGTACTTC.

The chain links TRBV7-9 to TRBJ2-2; 7 bases match TRBD2. Germline V gene sequence: CDR1 SEHNR, CDR2 FQNEAQ (reference sequence). The trim removed 6 bases at V and 6 bases at J, leaving 13 bases unmatched. The CDR3 has 16 amino acids. CDR3 region: CASRSSGVMKAGELFF. DNA for the CDR3: TGTGCCAGCAGGTCGAGCGGGGTGATGAAGGCCGGGGAGCTGTTTTTT. The complete variable domain, with remaining parts taken from reference TRBV7-9 and TRBJ2-2, reads DTGVSQNPRHKITKRGQNVTFRCDPISEHNRLYWYRQTLGQGPEFLTYFQNEAQLEKSRLLSDRFSAERPKGSFSTLEIQRTEQGDSAMYLCASRSSGVMKAGELFFGEGSRLTVL.

The rearrangement joins TRBV6-1 to TRBJ1-2; D unresolved. This CDR3 has 14 amino acids. V was pared by 3 bases and J by 4 bases, with 12 bases between. Germline loops: CDR1 MNHNS, CDR2 SASEGT. CDR3 sequence (DNA): TGTGCCAGCAGTGATTTGGCAAGGGCCTATGGCTACACCTTC. It translates to CASSDLARAYGYTF.

CDR3 in DNA: TGTGCCAGCAGCTTTCTCGAGCGGGAGATTAACACCGGGGAGCTGTTTTTT. Protein product: CASSFLEREINTGELFF. This chain joins TRBV7-9 and TRBJ2-2; 8 bases line up with TRBD2. The CDR3 sequence is 17 residues long. Germline loops: CDR1 SEHNR, CDR2 FQNEAQ (reference sequence). V shed 3 bases and J 2 bases; nucleotides not matched to a gene: 8.

This clone appeared a few times. Other DNA sequences in the same sample also yield this CDR3. The chain combines TRBV28 with TRBJ2-7; D perhaps matches TRBD1 (5 bases). V dropped 3 bases and J dropped 5 bases, with 8 bases sitting between them. From germline, CDR1 is MDHEN and CDR2 SYDVKM. The length of the CDR3 is 12 residues. CDR3 DNA: TGTGCCAGCAGTTTCAGGGTCCACGAGCAGTACTTC. Protein product: CASSFRVHEQYF.

The V call is TRBV19, the J call TRBJ2-2; D gene uncertain. The CDR3 loop spans 14 amino acids. Germline lookup yields CDR1 LNHDA and CDR2 SQIVND (reference sequence). The germline V and J ends were trimmed by 5 bases and 5 bases, with 12 bases remaining between them. CDR3 residues: CASSGNPPTGELFF. Here the CDR3 DNA reads TGTGCCAGTAGTGGAAACCCACCGACCGGGGAGCTGTTTTTT. The full variable domain, rest sourced from reference TRBV19 and TRBJ2-2, is DGGITQSPKYLFRKEGQNVTLSCEQNLNHDAMYWYRQDPGQGLRLIYYSQIVNDFQKGDIAEGYSVSREKKESFPLTVTSAQKNPTAFYLCASSGNPPTGELFFGEGSRLTVL.

The chain joins TRBV2 to TRBJ1-5; D gene ambiguous. The V gene's germline CDR1 is SNHLY and CDR2 FYNNEI. The CDR3 covers 13 residues. Trimming removed 5 bases from V and 0 bases from J, with 5 bases in between. The CDR3, as DNA: TGTGCCAGCAGTACAATTAGCAATCAGCCCCAGCATTTT. Amino acids: CASSTISNQPQHF. The whole variable domain, remainder taken from reference TRBV2 and TRBJ1-5, is EPEVTQTPSHQVTQMGQEVILRCVPISNHLYFYWYRQILGQKVEFLVSFYNNEISEKSEIFDDQFSVERPDGSNFTLKIRSTKLEDSAMYFCASSTISNQPQHFGDGTRLSIL.

CDR3: CASSPPGTASSYEQYF. CDR3 in DNA: TGTGCCAGCTCACCCCCCGGGACAGCTAGCTCCTACGAGCAGTACTTC. The chain has TRBV18 and TRBJ2-7; 7 bases are shared with TRBD1. The length of the CDR3 is 16 residues. J lost 0 bases, V lost 3 bases, and 8 bases had no gene match. The germline V gene has CDR1 KGHSH and CDR2 LQKENI.

The V call is TRBV30, the J call TRBJ2-7; D gene unclear. CDR3 size: 11 residues. Germline V CDR1 and CDR2: GTSNPN, SVGIG (reference sequence). V lost 1 base and J lost 2, with 3 bases in between. The CDR3 spells CAWSAPYEQYF. The CDR3 bases are TGTGCCTGGAGTGCCCCCTACGAGCAGTACTTC.